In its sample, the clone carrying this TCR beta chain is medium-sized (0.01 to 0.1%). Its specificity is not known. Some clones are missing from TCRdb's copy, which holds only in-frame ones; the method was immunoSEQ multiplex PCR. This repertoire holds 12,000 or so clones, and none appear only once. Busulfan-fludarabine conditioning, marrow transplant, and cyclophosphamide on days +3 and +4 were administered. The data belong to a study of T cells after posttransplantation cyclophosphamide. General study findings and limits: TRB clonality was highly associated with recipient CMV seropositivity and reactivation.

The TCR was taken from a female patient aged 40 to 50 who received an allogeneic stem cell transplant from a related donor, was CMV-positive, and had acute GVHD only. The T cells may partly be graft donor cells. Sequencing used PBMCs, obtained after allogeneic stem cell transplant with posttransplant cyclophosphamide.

The CDR3 protein is CASTLGGLPLGANVLTF. The CDR3 DNA reads as TGTGCCAGCACCCTGGGGGGTCTGCCCCTTGGGGCCAACGTCCTGACTTTC. The chain joins TRBV27 to TRBJ2-6, with D possibly TRBD2 on 6 matching bases. The germline gives CDR1 MNHEY, CDR2 SMNVEV (reference sequence). This CDR3 has 17 residues. Trimming left V 7 bases short and J 3 bases short, with 19 bases between.